The entry below describes one T cell receptor beta chain. This record comes from a study of technical replicates of blood from a few donors. The CDR3 has 16 amino acids. Trimming took 2 bases from V and 9 from J, leaving 21 bases between them. The germline CDR1 and CDR2 sequences are SGHRS and YFSETQ. Clones were read by immunoSEQ multiplex PCR, and TCRdb kept only the in-frame ones, dropping some. The table records about 71,000 clones, around 89% of them present only once. This receptor was taken from a human donor in good health. Some clones in this sample may be carry-over from other donors' samples. The chain has TRBV5-1 and TRBJ2-1; possible D gene TRBD2, 5 bases. Sequencing input: PBMCs. The CDR3 bases are TGCGCCAGCAGCTTATCCCTTGGGTCACCCGGAGGTGAGCAGTTCTTC. Encoded protein: CASSLSLGSPGGEQFF.